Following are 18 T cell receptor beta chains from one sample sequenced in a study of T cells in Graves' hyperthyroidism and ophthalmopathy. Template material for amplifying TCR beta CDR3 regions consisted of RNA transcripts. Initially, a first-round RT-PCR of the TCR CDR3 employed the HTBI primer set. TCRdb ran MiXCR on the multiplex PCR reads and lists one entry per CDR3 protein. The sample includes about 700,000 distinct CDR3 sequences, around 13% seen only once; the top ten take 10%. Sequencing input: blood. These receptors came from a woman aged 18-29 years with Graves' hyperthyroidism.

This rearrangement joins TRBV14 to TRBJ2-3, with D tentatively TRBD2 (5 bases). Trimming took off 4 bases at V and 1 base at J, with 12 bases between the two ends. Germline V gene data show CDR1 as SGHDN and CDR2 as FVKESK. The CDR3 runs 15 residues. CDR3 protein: CASSPKGVRTDTQYF. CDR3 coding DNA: TGTGCCAGCAGCCCAAAGGGAGTCCGCACAGATACGCAGTATTTT.

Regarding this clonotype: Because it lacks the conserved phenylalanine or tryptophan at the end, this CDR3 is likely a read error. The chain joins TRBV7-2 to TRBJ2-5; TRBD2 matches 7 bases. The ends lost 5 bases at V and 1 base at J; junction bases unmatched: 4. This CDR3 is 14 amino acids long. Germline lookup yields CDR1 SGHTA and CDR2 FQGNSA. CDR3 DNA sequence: TGTGCCAGCAGCCGGGGCGGGGGCCAAGAGACCCAGTACCTC. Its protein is CASSRGGGQETQYL.

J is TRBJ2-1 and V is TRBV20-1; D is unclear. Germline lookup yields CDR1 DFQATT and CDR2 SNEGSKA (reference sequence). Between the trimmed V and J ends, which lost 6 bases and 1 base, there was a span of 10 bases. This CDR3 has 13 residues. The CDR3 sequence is CSADLISYNEQFF. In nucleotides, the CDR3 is TGCAGTGCGGACCTCATTTCCTACAATGAGCAGTTCTTC.

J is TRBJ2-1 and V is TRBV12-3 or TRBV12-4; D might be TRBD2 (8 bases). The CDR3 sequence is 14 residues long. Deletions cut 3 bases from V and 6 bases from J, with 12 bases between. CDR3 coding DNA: TGTGCCAGCAGTTTTAGCGGGACAGTCAATGAGCAGTTCTTC. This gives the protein CASSFSGTVNEQFF.

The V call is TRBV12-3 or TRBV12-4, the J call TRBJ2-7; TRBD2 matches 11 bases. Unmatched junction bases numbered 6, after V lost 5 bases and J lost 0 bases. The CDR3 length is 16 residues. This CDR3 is CASSPGTSGASYEQYF. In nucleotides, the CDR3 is TGTGCCAGCAGTCCAGGGACTAGCGGAGCCTCCTACGAGCAGTACTTC.

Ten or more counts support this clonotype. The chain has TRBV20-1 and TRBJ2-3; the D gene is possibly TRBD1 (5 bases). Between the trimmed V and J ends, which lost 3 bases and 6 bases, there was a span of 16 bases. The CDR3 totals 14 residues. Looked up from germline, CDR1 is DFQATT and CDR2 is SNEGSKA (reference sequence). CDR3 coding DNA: TGCAGTGCTAGGATTCTGGGGTCAGGGGATACGCAGTATTTT. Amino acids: CSARILGSGDTQYF.

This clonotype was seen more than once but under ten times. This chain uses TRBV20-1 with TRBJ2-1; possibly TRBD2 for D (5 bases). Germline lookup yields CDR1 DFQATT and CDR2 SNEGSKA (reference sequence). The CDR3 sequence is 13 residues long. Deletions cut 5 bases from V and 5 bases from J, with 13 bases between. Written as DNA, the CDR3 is TGCAGTGCTTTCCAGAGGGAGAACAATGAGCAGTTCTTC. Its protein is CSAFQRENNEQFF.

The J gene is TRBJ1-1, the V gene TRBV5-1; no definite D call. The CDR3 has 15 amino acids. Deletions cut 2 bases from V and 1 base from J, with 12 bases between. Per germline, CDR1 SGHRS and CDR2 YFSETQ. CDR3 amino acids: CASSFLGVKNTEAFF. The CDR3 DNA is TGCGCCAGCAGCTTCCTGGGAGTAAAGAACACTGAAGCTTTCTTT.

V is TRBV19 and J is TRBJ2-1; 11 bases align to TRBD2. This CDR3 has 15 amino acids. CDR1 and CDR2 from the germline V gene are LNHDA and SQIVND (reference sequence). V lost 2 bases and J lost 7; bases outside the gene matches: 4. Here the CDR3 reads CASSITSGRRNEQFF. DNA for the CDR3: TGTGCCAGTAGTATAACTAGCGGGAGAAGAAATGAGCAGTTCTTC.

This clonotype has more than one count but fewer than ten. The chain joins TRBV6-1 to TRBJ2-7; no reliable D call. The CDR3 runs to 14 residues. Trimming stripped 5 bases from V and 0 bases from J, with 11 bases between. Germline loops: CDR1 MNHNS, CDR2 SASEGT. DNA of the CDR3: TGTGCCAGCAGTTACTACCCTAGCTCCTACGAGCAGTACTTC. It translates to CASSYYPSSYEQYF.

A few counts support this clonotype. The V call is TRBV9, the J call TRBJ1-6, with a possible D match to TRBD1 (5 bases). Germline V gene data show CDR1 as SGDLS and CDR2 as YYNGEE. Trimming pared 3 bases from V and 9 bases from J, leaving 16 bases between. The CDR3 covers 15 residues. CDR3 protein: CASSAAGTSSSPLHF. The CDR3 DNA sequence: TGTGCCAGCAGCGCCGCCGGGACTTCTTCTTCACCCCTCCACTTT.

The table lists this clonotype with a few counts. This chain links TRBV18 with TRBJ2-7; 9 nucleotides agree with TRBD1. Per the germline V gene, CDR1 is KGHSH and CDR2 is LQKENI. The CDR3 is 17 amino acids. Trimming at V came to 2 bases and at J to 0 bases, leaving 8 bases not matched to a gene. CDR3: CASSPSFGTGSSYEQYF. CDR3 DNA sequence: TGTGCCAGCTCACCAAGTTTCGGGACAGGGAGCTCCTACGAGCAGTACTTC.

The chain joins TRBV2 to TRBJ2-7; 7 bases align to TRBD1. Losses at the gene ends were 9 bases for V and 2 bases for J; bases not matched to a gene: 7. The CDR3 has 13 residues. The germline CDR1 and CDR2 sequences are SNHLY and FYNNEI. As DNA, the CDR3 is TGTGCCAGTAGAGAGGACAGGCCCTACGAGCAGTACTTC. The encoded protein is CASREDRPYEQYF. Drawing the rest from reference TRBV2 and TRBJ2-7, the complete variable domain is EPEVTQTPSHQVTQMGQEVILRCVPISNHLYFYWYRQILGQKVEFLVSFYNNEISEKSEIFDDQFSVERPDGSNFTLKIRSTKLEDSAMYFCASREDRPYEQYFGPGTRLTVT.

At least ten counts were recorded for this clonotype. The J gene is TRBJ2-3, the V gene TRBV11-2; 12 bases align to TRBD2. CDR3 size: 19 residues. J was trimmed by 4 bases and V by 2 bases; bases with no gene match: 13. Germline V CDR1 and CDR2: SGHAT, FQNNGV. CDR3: CASSLRAQTSGRIADTQYF. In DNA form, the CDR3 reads TGTGCCAGCAGCTTAAGGGCCCAAACTAGCGGGAGGATCGCAGATACGCAGTATTTT.

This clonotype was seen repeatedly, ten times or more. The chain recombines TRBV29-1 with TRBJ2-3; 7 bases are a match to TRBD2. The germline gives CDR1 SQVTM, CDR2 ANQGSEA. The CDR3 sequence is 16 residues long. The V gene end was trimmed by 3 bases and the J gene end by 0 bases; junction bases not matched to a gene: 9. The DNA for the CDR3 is TGCAGCGTTGACCAAGCGGGACGTTCTAGCACAGATACGCAGTATTTT. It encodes CSVDQAGRSSTDTQYF.

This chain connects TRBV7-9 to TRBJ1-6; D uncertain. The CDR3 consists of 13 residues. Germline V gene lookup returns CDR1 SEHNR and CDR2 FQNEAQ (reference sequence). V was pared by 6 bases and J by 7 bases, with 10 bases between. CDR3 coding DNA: TGTGCCAGCAGATTGGACGGAAATTCACCCCTCCACTTT. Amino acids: CASRLDGNSPLHF.

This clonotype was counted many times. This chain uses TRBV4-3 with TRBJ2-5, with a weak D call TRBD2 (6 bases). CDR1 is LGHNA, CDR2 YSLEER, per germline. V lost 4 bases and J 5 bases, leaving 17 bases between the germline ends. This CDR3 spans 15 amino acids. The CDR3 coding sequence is TGCGCCAGCAGCCCGATGGAGGGCCGGGGGGAGACCCAGTACTTC. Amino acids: CASSPMEGRGETQYF.

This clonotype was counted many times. CDR3 coding DNA: TGCAGTGCCCCCTCCGTGAACACTGAAGCTTTCTTT. This sequence encodes CSAPSVNTEAFF. The chain has TRBV20-1 and TRBJ1-1; unclear D gene. The CDR3 runs 12 residues. Germline V lookup: CDR1 DFQATT, CDR2 SNEGSKA (reference sequence). Trimming stripped 6 bases from V and 0 bases from J, with 8 bases between.